Listed below are T cell receptor beta chains from one sample, sequenced in a study of spatial heterogeneity in lung cancer. TCRdb analysed the 5' RACE reads with MiXCR anew, one entry per CDR3 protein. This sample has 6,000 to 8,500 distinct CDR3 sequences; 10% to 15% occur once, and the top ten carry around 8%. Source: lung tumor tissue, taken at surgery. Source of these receptors: a male donor with early-stage non-small cell lung cancer. CDR3s include the opening cysteine and the closing phenylalanine or tryptophan. Size is omitted from some rows. Given values are once, few, many or a class for expanded clones.

15	TRBJ1-1	many	TRBV20-1	CSARNPQSGGTEAFF
15	TRBJ2-1	many	TRBV12-3/TRBV12-4	CASMRDGVSYNEQFF
14	TRBJ2-5	many	TRBV29-1	CSVVRQTTQETQYF
14	TRBJ2-3	many	TRBV5-1	CASSLARGTDTQYF
16	TRBJ2-3	.	TRBV19	CASNPGRGGSTDTQYF
17	TRBJ2-6	many	TRBV5-6	CASSLSRDRAGANVLTF
17	TRBJ2-1	many	TRBV18	CASSPLTPSGGANEQFF
16	TRBJ2-1	many	TRBV7-2	CASSSRTSGGAAEQFF
13	TRBJ1-5	.	TRBV6-5	CASSYTRDQPQHF
17	TRBJ2-3	medium-sized	TRBV9	CASSVEGQGFSTDTQYF
13	TRBJ2-5	large	TRBV6-6	CASSSTSQETQYF
15	TRBJ2-5	many	TRBV20-1	CSARLAGGLGETQYF
14	TRBJ2-1	medium-sized	TRBV10-1	CASTSRRDRGEQFF
15	TRBJ2-1	few	TRBV12-5	CASGSPGLVVAEQFF